The 17 T cell receptor beta chains below come from one sample, sequenced in a study of CD8 T cells in ankylosing spondylitis. MiXCR was run by TCRdb on the 5' RACE reads, yielding one entry per CDR3 protein. The sample has 300,000 to 400,000 distinct CDR3 sequences; approximately 20% are singletons. Sequences were obtained from blood, either unsorted or a sorted T cell fraction (not recorded which). These receptors all stem from a male donor with ankylosing spondylitis or in good health (not recorded which).

This clonotype was recorded a few times. The V and J genes are TRBV27 and TRBJ2-5, with a tentative D call TRBD2 (5 bases). CDR1 is MNHEY and CDR2 is SMNVEV in the germline V gene (reference sequence). V was pared by 6 bases and J by 3 bases, with 14 bases between. The CDR3 has 14 residues. The CDR3 region is CASSPMDWEETQYF. CDR3 in DNA: TGTGCCAGCAGCCCTATGGACTGGGAAGAGACCCAGTACTTC.

This clonotype was detected a few times. The chain recombines TRBV10-1 with TRBJ2-2; D unresolved. The germline V gene encodes CDR1 WNHNN and CDR2 SYGVQD (reference sequence). The CDR3 contains 17 residues. Trimming removed 3 bases at V and 5 bases at J, with 19 bases between. The CDR3 coding sequence is TGCGCCAGCAGTGATGTGTTCGGTGGGCCGGGTACCGGGGAGCTGTTTTTT. It translates to CASSDVFGGPGTGELFF.

The chain has TRBV4-1 and TRBJ2-7; 10 positions agree with TRBD1. The CDR3 runs to 16 residues. Looked up from germline, CDR1 is MGHRA and CDR2 is YSYEKL. Germline trimming cut 4 bases from V and 7 bases from J; bases unmatched to any gene: 13. CDR3 amino acids: CASSPPGTGVQREQYF. In DNA, the CDR3 is TGCGCCAGCAGCCCACCCGGGACAGGGGTACAACGGGAGCAGTACTTC.

CDR3 in DNA: TGCGCCAGCAGCTTGGGGCGGGCACCCATCTTCTTC. Its translation is CASSLGRAPIFF. J is TRBJ2-1 and V is TRBV5-1; TRBD2 is a possible D gene (5 bases). Deletions cut 0 bases from V and 16 bases from J, with 14 bases between. Germline CDR1 reads SGHRS; CDR2 reads YFSETQ. The CDR3 spans 12 residues.

This clonotype was recorded a few times. The rearrangement links TRBV6-2 or TRBV6-3 to TRBJ2-3; 8 positions match TRBD2. With 0 bases clipped from V and 7 bases from J, the junction kept 9 bases outside the gene matches. CDR1 is MNHEY, CDR2 SVGEGT, per germline. This CDR3 has 16 residues. CDR3 sequence (DNA): TGTGCCAGCAGTTACTCGGTCCGGGGGGGCACGAATACGCAGTATTTT. Translating it yields CASSYSVRGGTNTQYF.

This clonotype was detected only a few times. This sequence joins TRBV20-1 and TRBJ2-7; 9 positions agree with TRBD1. Germline V gene sequence: CDR1 DFQATT, CDR2 SNEGSKA (reference sequence). The CDR3 covers 13 residues. The CDR3 is CSTRGTGPYEQYF. CDR3 nucleotides: TGCAGCACGCGGGGGACAGGGCCCTACGAGCAGTACTTC.

V is TRBV15 and J is TRBJ2-7; no reliable D call. Per the germline V gene, CDR1 is LNHNV and CDR2 is YYDKDF (reference sequence). Trimming took 5 bases from V and 2 from J, leaving 19 bases between them. This CDR3 is 16 amino acids long. CDR3 loop: CATSQTQFGNPYEQYF. As DNA, the CDR3 is TGTGCCACCAGCCAGACTCAATTCGGAAACCCCTACGAGCAGTACTTC. Full variable domain (remainder filled in from reference TRBV15 and TRBJ2-7): DAMVIQNPRYQVTQFGKPVTLSCSQTLNHNVMYWYQQKSSQAPKLLFHYYDKDFNNEADTPDNFQSRRPNTSFCFLDIRSPGLGDTAMYLCATSQTQFGNPYEQYFGPGTRLTVT.

The V gene is TRBV29-1, the J gene TRBJ2-1; TRBD2 matches at 9 bases. CDR1 and CDR2 from the germline V gene are SQVTM and ANQGSEA. The V gene end was trimmed by 7 bases and the J gene end by 9 bases; junction bases not matched to a gene: 7. The CDR3 loop spans 12 amino acids. This chain's CDR3 is CSALSGGLEQFF. The CDR3 region has the DNA TGCAGCGCCCTAAGCGGGGGGCTTGAGCAGTTCTTC.

V and J are TRBV20-1 and TRBJ2-7; 8 positions agree with TRBD1. CDR1 is DFQATT and CDR2 is SNEGSKA in the germline V gene (reference sequence). The CDR3 is 14 residues long. V lost 6 bases and J lost 1; bases outside the gene matches: 8. This chain's CDR3 is CSARTGYRSYEQYF. DNA for the CDR3: TGCAGTGCCCGGACAGGGTATCGATCCTACGAGCAGTACTTC.

This clonotype was seen only once. The chain employs TRBV5-1 and TRBJ1-1; D is unresolved. Germline V gene lookup returns CDR1 SGHRS and CDR2 YFSETQ. The CDR3 loop spans 13 amino acids. V shed 2 bases and J shed 0 bases, with 5 bases lying between them. CDR3 bases: TGCGCCAGCAGCTTATGGATGAACACTGAAGCTTTCTTT. Residues: CASSLWMNTEAFF.

This sequence joins TRBV20-1 and TRBJ2-7, with 7 bases aligning to TRBD1. V gave up 6 bases and J gave up 1 base; unmatched junction bases: 9. This CDR3 has 14 residues. The germline V gene encodes CDR1 DFQATT and CDR2 SNEGSKA (reference sequence). This CDR3 reads CSATRTGLSYEQYF. CDR3 sequence (DNA): TGCAGTGCCACACGGACAGGTCTTTCCTACGAGCAGTACTTC.

The J gene is TRBJ2-7, the V gene TRBV6-5; 15 nucleotides agree with TRBD2. The CDR3 is made up of 15 amino acids. With 2 bases clipped from V and 9 bases from J, the junction kept 5 bases outside the gene matches. Germline CDR1 reads MNHEY; CDR2 reads SVGAGI. In nucleotides, the CDR3 is TGTGCCAGCAGTTACGGGACTAGCGGGGGGAACGTGCAGTACTTC. Translation: CASSYGTSGGNVQYF.

This chain connects TRBV2 to TRBJ2-1; 8 nucleotides align to TRBD1. This CDR3 has 15 amino acids. Germline CDR1 and CDR2: SNHLY and FYNNEI. Trimming removed 7 bases from V and 6 bases from J; junction bases left unmatched: 11. CDR3 sequence: CASTTDRVAFNEQFF. The CDR3 nucleotides are TGTGCCAGCACCACGGACAGGGTGGCCTTCAATGAGCAGTTCTTC.

The rearrangement links TRBV11-2 to TRBJ2-3; TRBD2 matches at 7 bases. Trimming at V came to 6 bases and at J to 4 bases, leaving 13 bases not matched to a gene. The CDR3 spans 16 residues. The germline gives CDR1 SGHAT, CDR2 FQNNGV. The CDR3 sequence: CASSSFPGGVPDTQYF. The CDR3 nucleotides are TGTGCCAGCAGTTCCTTCCCGGGGGGTGTGCCAGATACGCAGTATTTT.

The rearrangement uses TRBV12-3 or TRBV12-4 and TRBJ2-2; D unresolved. The CDR3 loop spans 12 amino acids. V lost 5 bases to trimming and J lost 11 bases, with 12 bases between them. In nucleotides, the CDR3 is TGTGCCAGCAGTCCTACTCCAGGAGAGCTGTTTTTT. Translating it yields CASSPTPGELFF.

This clonotype was found many times. The chain combines TRBV12-3 or TRBV12-4 with TRBJ2-7; D remains ambiguous. This CDR3 is 12 amino acids long. V dropped 2 bases and J dropped 4 bases, with 6 bases sitting between them. The CDR3 sequence: CASSLSPYEQYF. For the CDR3, the DNA is TGTGCCAGCAGTTTATCCCCTTACGAGCAGTACTTC.

The chain links TRBV6-1 to TRBJ1-5; D gene ambiguous. The CDR3 covers 13 residues. Between the trimmed V and J ends, which lost 6 bases and 0 bases, there was a span of 6 bases. Per the germline V gene, CDR1 is MNHNS and CDR2 is SASEGT. The CDR3 sequence: CASREHSNQPQHF. The CDR3 nucleotides read TGTGCCAGCAGGGAACATAGCAATCAGCCCCAGCATTTT.